A single sample gave rise to the 20 T cell receptor beta chains below, sequenced in a study of cytomegalovirus exposure and HLA in healthy donors. Here immunoSEQ multiplex PCR was the method, and the copy in TCRdb shows in-frame clones only, minus some. The sample records 95,000 to 150,000 clones, 70% to 90% being singletons. Source material: PBMCs. Every receptor here comes from a woman aged 18-29 years in good health and CMV-seronegative.

The rearrangement joins TRBV7-2 to TRBJ2-1; TRBD2 matches at 10 bases. J was trimmed by 16 bases and V by 4 bases; bases with no gene match: 7. The CDR3 is 12 amino acids. Per the germline V gene, CDR1 is SGHTA and CDR2 is FQGNSA. The CDR3 loop is CASSSGLAVPFF. CDR3 DNA: TGTGCCAGCAGCTCAGGACTAGCGGTCCCTTTCTTC. The whole variable domain, filled in from reference TRBV7-2 and TRBJ2-1, reads GAGVSQSPSNKVTEKGKDVELRCDPISGHTALYWYRQSLGQGLEFLIYFQGNSAPDKSGLPSDRFSAERTGGSVSTLTIQRTQQEDSAVYLCASSSGLAVPFFGPGTRLTVL.

The chain couples TRBV5-1 to TRBJ1-1; 7 nucleotides agree with TRBD1. Trimming cost V 3 bases and J 5 bases; bases outside gene matches: 7. The CDR3 is 14 amino acids. The V gene's germline CDR1 is SGHRS and CDR2 YFSETQ. The CDR3 protein is CASSSGTEGTEAFF. The CDR3 DNA is TGCGCCAGCAGCTCTGGGACAGAAGGGACTGAAGCTTTCTTT. Full variable domain (missing parts from reference TRBV5-1 and TRBJ1-1): KAGVTQTPRYLIKTRGQQVTLSCSPISGHRSVSWYQQTPGQGLQFLFEYFSETQRNKGNFPGRFSGRQFSNSRSEMNVSTLELGDSALYLCASSSGTEGTEAFFGQGTRLTVV.

V gene TRBV12-5 combines with J gene TRBJ2-3, with 10 nucleotides matching TRBD2. This CDR3 has 18 residues. The J segment lost 2 bases and the V segment lost 6 bases, leaving 14 bases of the junction unmatched. The germline CDR1 and CDR2 sequences are LGHNT and FRNRAP. In DNA form, the CDR3 reads TGTGCTAGTGGGATTACCGGGACTAGCGCGATATCCACAGATACGCAGTATTTT. Translated, it gives CASGITGTSAISTDTQYF. Full variable domain (missing parts from reference TRBV12-5 and TRBJ2-3): DARVTQTPRHKVTEMGQEVTMRCQPILGHNTVFWYRQTMMQGLELLAYFRNRAPLDDSGMPKDRFSAEMPDATLATLKIQPSEPRDSAVYFCASGITGTSAISTDTQYFGPGTRLTVL.

V gene TRBV6-5 combines with J gene TRBJ2-7; 12 positions agree with TRBD2. CDR3 size: 14 residues. V shed 5 bases and J 4 bases; nucleotides not matched to a gene: 3. Germline values: CDR1 MNHEY, CDR2 SVGAGI. DNA of the CDR3: TGTGCCAGCAGTAACCTAGCGGGAGGGTACGAGCAGTACTTC. Amino acid sequence: CASSNLAGGYEQYF.

There are a few counts of this clone. V is TRBV10-3 and J is TRBJ1-5; TRBD1 might be the D (5 bases). This CDR3 comprises 13 residues. Trimming pared 3 bases from V and 5 bases from J, leaving 8 bases between. The germline CDR1 and CDR2 sequences are ENHRY and SYGVKD. As DNA, the CDR3 is TGTGCCATCAGTGAATGGGGGGATCAGCCCCAGCATTTT. As protein: CAISEWGDQPQHF.

V gene TRBV5-6 combines with J gene TRBJ2-5; weak D call: TRBD2 (5 bases). The CDR3 totals 14 residues. Deletions cut 4 bases from V and 5 bases from J, with 15 bases between. Germline CDR1 is SGHDT and CDR2 is YYEEEE. Written as DNA, the CDR3 is TGTGCCAGCAGCCGAGGACTGGGCGGGGAGACCCAGTACTTC. This sequence encodes CASSRGLGGETQYF.

A single count supports this clone. This chain links TRBV5-1 with TRBJ2-1; 9 positions match TRBD1. Germline CDR1 is SGHRS and CDR2 is YFSETQ. V was clipped by 3 bases and J by 6 bases; unmatched bases: 1. This CDR3 is built from 13 residues. The CDR3 here is CASSSTGGNEQFF. The CDR3 coding sequence is TGCGCCAGCAGCTCGACAGGGGGCAATGAGCAGTTCTTC. The full variable domain, rest sourced from reference TRBV5-1 and TRBJ2-1, is KAGVTQTPRYLIKTRGQQVTLSCSPISGHRSVSWYQQTPGQGLQFLFEYFSETQRNKGNFPGRFSGRQFSNSRSEMNVSTLELGDSALYLCASSSTGGNEQFFGPGTRLTVL.

The chain is built from TRBV30 and TRBJ1-2, with D maybe TRBD1 (6 bases). CDR3 size: 14 residues. Germline V gene sequence: CDR1 GTSNPN, CDR2 SVGIG (reference sequence). V was clipped by 3 bases and J by 8 bases, with 19 bases between them. The CDR3 DNA follows: TGTGCCTGGAGGATAGGTGGGGGCGCGGGCGGCTACACCTTC. This sequence encodes CAWRIGGGAGGYTF.

The chain is built from TRBV7-9 and TRBJ2-4, with 7 bases identical to TRBD1. J gave up 0 bases and V 4 bases, and 6 bases lay outside the gene matches. The CDR3 sequence is 16 residues long. CDR1 and CDR2 from the germline V gene are SEHNR and FQNEAQ (reference sequence). Here the CDR3 DNA reads TGTGCCAGCAGCTCCCGGGACAGACTAGCCAAAAACATTCAGTACTTC. Its protein product is CASSSRDRLAKNIQYF.

V usage is TRBV5-4 and J usage is TRBJ2-3, with 8 bases identical to TRBD2. The length of the CDR3 is 13 residues. Germline values: CDR1 SGHNT, CDR2 YYREEE (reference sequence). V trimming: 0 bases; J trimming: 10 bases; junction bases outside the gene matches: 4. This CDR3 reads CASSLGGLVAQYF. CDR3 nucleotides: TGTGCCAGCAGCTTGGGGGGACTAGTGGCGCAGTATTTT.

This clone has only a few counts. The DNA for the CDR3 is TGTGCCAGCACATCGGCAGGCTCTGGAAACACCATATATTTT. It is translated as CASTSAGSGNTIYF. The chain carries TRBV28 and TRBJ1-3; D gene ambiguous. Trimming took off 7 bases at V and 0 bases at J, with 10 bases between the two ends. Germline V gene sequence: CDR1 MDHEN, CDR2 SYDVKM. The CDR3 runs to 14 residues.

The rearrangement joins TRBV5-4 to TRBJ1-2; TRBD1 aligns across 11 bases. Losses at the gene ends were 6 bases for V and 4 bases for J; bases not matched to a gene: 11. This CDR3 contains 16 residues. Per the germline V gene, CDR1 is SGHNT and CDR2 is YYREEE (reference sequence). For the CDR3, the DNA is TGTGCCAGCAAAGGGACAGGGGGAGGTGAGGGCTATGGCTACACCTTC. It specifies CASKGTGGGEGYGYTF.

The chain has TRBV5-1 and TRBJ2-7; D perhaps matches TRBD2 (5 bases). The CDR3 sequence is 14 residues long. V lost 2 bases, J lost 0 bases, and 9 bases lay in between. The germline gives CDR1 SGHRS, CDR2 YFSETQ. As DNA, the CDR3 is TGCGCCAGCAGCTTTTCGGGGTCCTCCTACGAGCAGTACTTC. It codes for CASSFSGSSYEQYF.

The chain couples TRBV5-4 to TRBJ2-7, with D maybe TRBD2 (7 bases). Germline CDR1 reads SGHNT; CDR2 reads YYREEE (reference sequence). V was trimmed by 0 bases and J by 5 bases, leaving 12 bases between them. The CDR3 runs to 14 residues. The CDR3 nucleotides read TGTGCCAGCAGCTTGGCGGGGGGCCTAGACGAGCAGTACTTC. Residues: CASSLAGGLDEQYF.

The J gene is TRBJ2-7, the V gene TRBV28, with 7 bases aligning to TRBD1. The CDR3 is made up of 14 amino acids. Germline CDR1 and CDR2: MDHEN and SYDVKM. The V gene end was trimmed by 7 bases and the J gene end by 2 bases; junction bases not matched to a gene: 8. CDR3 loop: CASTPTGLPYEQYF. The CDR3 coding sequence is TGTGCCAGCACCCCGACAGGGCTTCCCTACGAGCAGTACTTC.

V is TRBV6-5 and J is TRBJ1-1, with a tentative D call TRBD1 (5 bases). The ends were cut back, 5 bases at V and 1 base at J, with 14 bases in the middle. Germline CDR1 MNHEY, CDR2 SVGAGI. The CDR3 spans 15 residues. CDR3 residues: CASSNLLTENTEAFF. The CDR3 region has the DNA TGTGCCAGCAGTAACCTTCTGACAGAGAACACTGAAGCTTTCTTT.

V gene TRBV18 combines with J gene TRBJ2-7, with 12 bases lining up with TRBD1. The germline V gene has CDR1 KGHSH and CDR2 LQKENI. This CDR3 has 15 amino acids. The trim removed 2 bases at V and 6 bases at J, leaving 5 bases unmatched. CDR3 sequence (DNA): TGTGCCAGCTCACCAACGGGACAGGGGGCATCCGAGCAGTACTTC. Its protein product is CASSPTGQGASEQYF.

The chain employs TRBV28 and TRBJ2-5; no firm D call. Germline values: CDR1 MDHEN, CDR2 SYDVKM. The CDR3 runs 14 residues. The V end was cut by 6 bases, the J end by 9 bases, with 20 bases between. The CDR3 protein is CASRSPGLTSPQYF. For the CDR3, the DNA is TGTGCCAGCAGGTCGCCGGGTCTTACTTCGCCCCAGTACTTC. Based on the CDR3 plus reference TRBV28 and TRBJ2-5, the full variable domain is DVKVTQSSRYLVKRTGEKVFLECVQDMDHENMFWYRQDPGLGLRLIYFSYDVKMKEKGDIPEGYSVSREKKERFSLILESASTNQTSMYLCASRSPGLTSPQYFGPGTRLLVL.

This clone was detected only once. The chain has TRBV27 and TRBJ2-1; D might be TRBD2 (6 bases). The CDR3 has 13 amino acids. Trimming pared 5 bases from V and 3 bases from J, leaving 8 bases between. Per germline, CDR1 MNHEY and CDR2 SMNVEV (reference sequence). As DNA, the CDR3 is TGTGCCAGCAGTGTGGACTACTACAATGAGCAGTTCTTC. Protein sequence: CASSVDYYNEQFF.

This chain uses TRBV13 with TRBJ2-7; TRBD1 might be the D (6 bases). Germline loops: CDR1 PRHDT, CDR2 FYEKMQ (reference sequence). The CDR3 loop spans 15 amino acids. V lost 3 bases and J 2 bases, leaving 14 bases between the germline ends. In nucleotides, the CDR3 is TGTGCCAGCAGCTTCGGGTGGGGGCCTACCTACGAGCAGTACTTC. This sequence encodes CASSFGWGPTYEQYF.